This TCR beta chain was observed in a study of beta chain features in type 1 diabetes. As for the study in general: Patients looked much like healthy donors when it came to age, gender and cell yields.

This CDR3 has 14 amino acids. V gave up 6 bases and J gave up 0 bases; unmatched junction bases: 4. Germline lookup yields CDR1 LNHNV and CDR2 YYDKDF (reference sequence). Overall study findings and caveats: Naive, central memory and Treg TCRB repertoires appeared more alike in patients than in healthy donors. Whether HLA type influences TCRB rearrangement remained unresolved here. Equally in patients and controls, shorter templates might have been favored by PCR.

On this clone: What it recognizes is unknown.

Isolated RNA was reverse transcribed in full, so expressed TCRB transcripts were sequenced. Only in-frame clones appear in the TCRdb table, and some are missing; sequencing was by immunoSEQ multiplex PCR. The sample has roughly 450,000 clones, roughly an eighth seen once; the top ten hold 0.045% to 0.05%. V gene TRBV15 combines with J gene TRBJ2-7; TRBD1 aligns across 8 bases. The sequenced sample consisted of naive CD4+ T cells from blood. This sequence was found in a woman between 18 and 29 years old in good health. CDR3 amino acids: CATRRDRSSYEQYF. CDR3 nucleotides: TGTGCCACCAGAAGGGACAGGAGCTCCTACGAGCAGTACTTC.